Listed below are T cell receptor beta chains from one sample, sequenced in a study of long-term antiretroviral therapy in people with HIV. Profiled with immunoSEQ multiplex PCR; TCRdb holds only in-frame clones, not every one. The sample carries more than 25,000 clones, about 90% recorded once. Sequencing was performed on unsorted PBMCs, taken 2 years after starting antiretroviral therapy. These receptors all stem from a man between 50 and 59 years old with HIV. The CDR3 runs from the conserved cysteine through the conserved F or W. A D gene is named only where the DNA matches it firmly. Not all rows give a size; the values are once, few, many and, for expanded clones, a class.

j_call: TRBJ2-5; clone_size: .; d_call: TRBD2; v_call: TRBV9; cdr3_aa: CASSALAGAETQYF; cdr3_nt: TGTGCCAGCAGCGCCCTAGCGGGGGCGGAGACCCAGTACTTC
j_call: TRBJ1-5; clone_size: .; d_call: .; v_call: TRBV6-5; cdr3_aa: CASSYGGASNQPQHF; cdr3_nt: TGTGCCAGCAGTTACGGGGGGGCTAGCAATCAGCCCCAGCATTTT
j_call: TRBJ2-7; clone_size: .; d_call: .; v_call: TRBV5-6; cdr3_aa: CASSSSSYEQYF; cdr3_nt: TGTGCCAGCAGCTCGAGCTCCTACGAGCAGTACTTC
j_call: TRBJ2-7; clone_size: .; d_call: TRBD2; v_call: TRBV27; cdr3_aa: CASGRSAGEQYF; cdr3_nt: TGTGCCAGCGGCCGTTCAGCGGGGGAGCAGTACTTC
j_call: TRBJ1-5; clone_size: .; d_call: .; v_call: TRBV6-6; cdr3_aa: CASSSRRSNQPQHF; cdr3_nt: TGTGCCAGCAGTTCCCGACGTAGCAATCAGCCCCAGCATTTT
j_call: TRBJ2-7; clone_size: .; d_call: TRBD1; v_call: TRBV9; cdr3_aa: CASSGQGSQYEQYF; cdr3_nt: TGTGCCAGCAGCGGACAGGGGAGTCAGTACGAGCAGTACTTC
j_call: TRBJ2-5; clone_size: .; d_call: .; v_call: TRBV6-5; cdr3_aa: CASSYGVAQETQYF; cdr3_nt: TGTGCCAGCAGTTACGGGGTGGCACAAGAGACCCAGTACTTC
j_call: TRBJ1-1; clone_size: .; d_call: .; v_call: TRBV4-3; cdr3_aa: CASSQDRRKGANTEAFF; cdr3_nt: TGCGCCAGCAGCCAAGATAGGAGGAAGGGTGCGAACACTGAAGCTTTCTTT
j_call: TRBJ2-2; clone_size: .; d_call: .; v_call: TRBV2; cdr3_aa: CASSYSGASPGELFF; cdr3_nt: TGTGCCAGCAGTTACAGTGGGGCTAGCCCCGGGGAGCTGTTTTTT
j_call: TRBJ2-7; clone_size: few; d_call: .; v_call: TRBV7-9; cdr3_aa: CASSFALSYEQYF; cdr3_nt: TGTGCCAGCAGCTTCGCACTCTCCTACGAGCAGTACTTC
j_call: TRBJ1-5; clone_size: .; d_call: TRBD1; v_call: TRBV28; cdr3_aa: CASSRTGGSPQHF; cdr3_nt: TGTGCCAGCAGCCGGACAGGTGGATCGCCCCAGCATTTT
j_call: TRBJ2-7; clone_size: once; d_call: TRBD1; v_call: TRBV11-2; cdr3_aa: CASSWYRDRGEEQYF; cdr3_nt: TGTGCCAGCAGCTGGTACCGGGACAGGGGCGAGGAGCAGTACTTC
j_call: TRBJ2-7; clone_size: .; d_call: .; v_call: TRBV19; cdr3_aa: CASSIQGRDEQYF; cdr3_nt: TGTGCCAGTAGTATACAGGGGCGGGACGAGCAGTACTTC
j_call: TRBJ2-7; clone_size: .; d_call: TRBD2; v_call: TRBV7-2; cdr3_aa: CASSLVGLADVLSYEQYF; cdr3_nt: TGTGCCAGCAGCTTAGTTGGCCTAGCGGACGTCTTAAGCTACGAGCAGTACTTC
j_call: TRBJ2-7; clone_size: few; d_call: .; v_call: TRBV7-3; cdr3_aa: CASSFTTGHEQYF; cdr3_nt: TGTGCCAGCAGCTTTACGACAGGCCACGAGCAGTACTTC
j_call: TRBJ2-5; clone_size: .; d_call: .; v_call: TRBV4-1; cdr3_aa: CASSQGMDETQYF; cdr3_nt: TGCGCCAGCAGCCAAGGAATGGACGAGACCCAGTACTTC
j_call: TRBJ2-7; clone_size: few; d_call: .; v_call: TRBV9; cdr3_aa: CASSGESSSYEQYF; cdr3_nt: TGTGCCAGCAGCGGCGAGAGTAGCTCCTACGAGCAGTACTTC
j_call: TRBJ2-3; clone_size: .; d_call: TRBD1; v_call: TRBV5-1; cdr3_aa: CASSLGGQEDF; cdr3_nt: TGCGCCAGCAGCCTCGGAGGACAGGAGGATTTT
j_call: TRBJ2-2; clone_size: .; d_call: .; v_call: TRBV7-3; cdr3_aa: CASSLNGLNTGELFF; cdr3_nt: TGTGCCAGCAGCTTAAACGGATTAAACACCGGGGAGCTGTTTTTT
j_call: TRBJ2-5; clone_size: .; d_call: .; v_call: TRBV5-6; cdr3_aa: CASNIALGWGDLETQYF; cdr3_nt: TGTGCCAGCAACATAGCTTTAGGGTGGGGGGATCTAGAGACCCAGTACTTC
j_call: TRBJ2-7; clone_size: .; d_call: .; v_call: TRBV19; cdr3_aa: CASSIVLGSYEQYF; cdr3_nt: TGTGCCAGTAGTATAGTTTTGGGGAGCTACGAGCAGTACTTC
j_call: TRBJ1-1; clone_size: .; d_call: TRBD1; v_call: TRBV18; cdr3_aa: CASSPDRGNTEAFF; cdr3_nt: TGTGCCAGCTCACCGGACAGGGGGAACACTGAAGCTTTCTTT
j_call: TRBJ2-3; clone_size: .; d_call: .; v_call: TRBV11-2; cdr3_aa: CASSLYPQNPADTQYF; cdr3_nt: TGTGCCAGCAGCTTATACCCTCAAAACCCCGCAGATACGCAGTATTTT
j_call: TRBJ1-1; clone_size: .; d_call: .; v_call: TRBV5-6; cdr3_aa: CASSRWGLNTEAFF; cdr3_nt: TGTGCCAGCAGCCGATGGGGGCTGAACACTGAAGCTTTCTTT
j_call: TRBJ2-7; clone_size: .; d_call: TRBD2; v_call: TRBV28; cdr3_aa: CASNYKTGTSAYEQYF; cdr3_nt: TGTGCCAGCAACTATAAAACCGGGACTAGCGCCTACGAGCAGTACTTC
j_call: TRBJ2-1; clone_size: .; d_call: TRBD2; v_call: TRBV19; cdr3_aa: CASSFGGGSLEQFF; cdr3_nt: TGTGCCAGTAGTTTCGGGGGGGGATCGCTTGAGCAGTTCTTC
j_call: TRBJ1-4; clone_size: .; d_call: .; v_call: TRBV6-5; cdr3_aa: CASKRGGTNEKLFF; cdr3_nt: TGTGCCAGCAAAAGGGGAGGAACTAATGAAAAACTGTTTTTT
j_call: TRBJ1-5; clone_size: .; d_call: .; v_call: TRBV18; cdr3_aa: CASSPSIGSNQPQHF; cdr3_nt: TGTGCCAGCTCACCAAGCATTGGGAGCAATCAGCCCCAGCATTTT
j_call: TRBJ2-7; clone_size: .; d_call: TRBD2; v_call: TRBV10-3; cdr3_aa: CAISDRASGRFEQYF; cdr3_nt: TGTGCCATCAGTGATAGGGCTAGCGGGAGATTCGAGCAGTACTTC
j_call: TRBJ2-7; clone_size: .; d_call: .; v_call: TRBV6-6; cdr3_aa: CASSYSPARRGEQYF; cdr3_nt: TGTGCCAGCAGTTACTCTCCGGCTCGGAGGGGCGAGCAGTACTTC
j_call: TRBJ1-1; clone_size: .; d_call: .; v_call: TRBV25-1; cdr3_aa: CASSEWGGSTEAFF; cdr3_nt: TGTGCCAGCAGTGAATGGGGGGGGAGTACTGAAGCTTTCTTT
j_call: TRBJ2-5; clone_size: .; d_call: .; v_call: TRBV19; cdr3_aa: CASSEGTRETQYF; cdr3_nt: TGTGCCAGTAGTGAAGGGACTCGAGAGACCCAGTACTTC
j_call: TRBJ2-7; clone_size: .; d_call: .; v_call: TRBV19; cdr3_aa: CASSIVGGAHEQYF; cdr3_nt: TGTGCCAGTAGTATTGTGGGAGGAGCGCACGAGCAGTACTTC
j_call: TRBJ2-2; clone_size: .; d_call: .; v_call: TRBV7-6; cdr3_aa: CASSLDAGQGNTGELFF; cdr3_nt: TGTGCCAGCAGCTTAGACGCAGGGCAAGGGAACACCGGGGAGCTGTTTTTT
j_call: TRBJ2-7; clone_size: .; d_call: .; v_call: TRBV28; cdr3_aa: CASCGPGDEQYF; cdr3_nt: TGTGCCAGCTGCGGCCCAGGGGACGAGCAGTACTTC
j_call: TRBJ1-1; clone_size: .; d_call: .; v_call: TRBV20-1; cdr3_aa: CSARDGAFF; cdr3_nt: TGCAGTGCTAGAGACGGAGCTTTCTTT
j_call: TRBJ2-5; clone_size: .; d_call: .; v_call: TRBV5-6; cdr3_aa: CASSGPAETQYF; cdr3_nt: TGTGCCAGCAGCGGCCCGGCAGAGACCCAGTACTTC
j_call: TRBJ2-3; clone_size: .; d_call: TRBD2; v_call: TRBV10-3; cdr3_aa: CAISGISGATDTQYF; cdr3_nt: TGTGCCATCAGTGGAATTAGCGGGGCAACAGATACGCAGTATTTT
j_call: TRBJ1-1; clone_size: .; d_call: .; v_call: TRBV27; cdr3_aa: CASSLSGGIEAFF; cdr3_nt: TGTGCCAGCAGTTTATCGGGTGGGATTGAAGCTTTCTTT
j_call: TRBJ2-2; clone_size: .; d_call: .; v_call: TRBV7-2; cdr3_aa: CACGQHTGELFF; cdr3_nt: TGTGCCTGTGGACAACACACCGGGGAGCTGTTTTTT
j_call: TRBJ1-1; clone_size: .; d_call: .; v_call: TRBV13; cdr3_aa: CASSFSGFTEAFF; cdr3_nt: TGTGCCAGCAGCTTTTCAGGGTTTACTGAAGCTTTCTTT
j_call: TRBJ2-7; clone_size: .; d_call: .; v_call: TRBV4-3; cdr3_aa: CASSQGRSYEQYF; cdr3_nt: TGCGCCAGCAGCCAAGGTCGGTCCTACGAGCAGTACTTC
j_call: TRBJ2-7; clone_size: .; d_call: TRBD2; v_call: TRBV2; cdr3_aa: CASVSGGAGVYYEQYF; cdr3_nt: TGTGCCAGCGTTAGTGGGGGAGCGGGGGTGTACTACGAGCAGTACTTC
j_call: TRBJ1-1; clone_size: .; d_call: .; v_call: TRBV6-4; cdr3_aa: CASSEWDGNTEAFF; cdr3_nt: TGTGCCAGCAGTGAGTGGGACGGTAACACTGAAGCTTTCTTT
j_call: TRBJ1-2; clone_size: .; d_call: .; v_call: TRBV5-6; cdr3_aa: CASSRVRGGYGYTF; cdr3_nt: TGTGCCAGCAGCCGTGTTAGGGGAGGGTATGGCTACACCTTC
j_call: TRBJ1-2; clone_size: .; d_call: .; v_call: TRBV15; cdr3_aa: CATSRDRSYGYTF; cdr3_nt: TGTGCCACCAGCAGAGACAGGAGTTATGGCTACACCTTC
j_call: TRBJ1-2; clone_size: .; d_call: .; v_call: TRBV30; cdr3_aa: CAWSVLGSDYGYTF; cdr3_nt: TGTGCCTGGAGTGTACTAGGGTCTGACTATGGCTACACCTTC
j_call: TRBJ2-2; clone_size: .; d_call: .; v_call: TRBV7-8; cdr3_aa: CASSSRLPRGTGELFF; cdr3_nt: TGTGCCAGCAGCTCCCGACTTCCTAGAGGCACCGGGGAGCTGTTTTTT
j_call: TRBJ2-2; clone_size: .; d_call: .; v_call: TRBV7-8; cdr3_aa: CASSLAIGGFNTGELFF; cdr3_nt: TGTGCCAGCAGCTTAGCTATCGGGGGCTTTAACACCGGGGAGCTGTTTTTT
j_call: TRBJ2-1; clone_size: .; d_call: TRBD2; v_call: TRBV27; cdr3_aa: CASSSLLAGVKNEQFF; cdr3_nt: TGTGCCAGCAGTTCCCTACTAGCGGGGGTTAAAAATGAGCAGTTCTTC
j_call: TRBJ2-7; clone_size: .; d_call: .; v_call: TRBV5-4; cdr3_aa: CASSLGGDYEQYF; cdr3_nt: TGTGCCAGCAGCTTGGGGGGCGACTACGAGCAGTACTTC
j_call: TRBJ2-3; clone_size: .; d_call: .; v_call: TRBV4-3; cdr3_aa: CASSQSNRADTQYF; cdr3_nt: TGCGCCAGCAGCCAATCAAATCGGGCAGATACGCAGTATTTT
j_call: TRBJ2-1; clone_size: .; d_call: .; v_call: TRBV5-1; cdr3_aa: CASSEETSSYNEQFF; cdr3_nt: TGCGCCAGCAGCGAAGAGACAAGCTCCTACAATGAGCAGTTCTTC
j_call: TRBJ1-1; clone_size: .; d_call: TRBD1; v_call: TRBV18; cdr3_aa: CASSPVRHWTGDTEAFF; cdr3_nt: TGTGCCAGCTCACCTGTTCGACACTGGACAGGGGACACTGAAGCTTTCTTT
j_call: TRBJ2-7; clone_size: .; d_call: .; v_call: TRBV2; cdr3_aa: CASKIEQTTEQYF; cdr3_nt: TGTGCCAGCAAAATCGAACAGACTACGGAGCAGTACTTC